Sequencing of this T cell receptor (beta chain) was carried out in a study of blood T cell repertoires in COVID-19. For the study at large: The United States, Italy and Spain supplied acute and convalescent COVID-19 samples. Sample material is recorded as cDNA or gDNA derived from T cells, B-cell-depleted T cells, or PBMCs.

This CDR3 comprises 17 residues. Per the original methods: Reference gene primer amplification gave nucleated cell count estimates. Libraries were prepared by immunoSEQ multiplex PCR; TCRdb keeps only in-frame clonotypes and omits some of them. Clonal size and the V and J genes are those of that table, whereas D and trimming came from the DNA. There are under 250,000 clones in the sample; about 80% occur only once, and less than 2.5% lies in the top ten. The sequence was collected from a woman aged 55-69 years with acute or convalescent COVID-19. The sequencing sample was made of peripheral blood. The chain recombines TRBV21-1 with TRBJ1-3. TRBV21-1 has pseudogene status. CDR3 coding DNA: TGTGCCAGCAGCAGAGAAGTGTCGGGAGGAATCGGAAACACCATATATTTT. Residues: CASSREVSGGIGNTIYF.